These 8 T cell receptor beta chains were sequenced from one sample in a study of post-analysis software for immune sequencing data. Overall study findings and caveats: Roughly 5 TRBV segments (TRBV5-6, TRBV5-1 and TRBV20-1 among them) occurred more frequently in patients than in controls.

Antigens for these TCRs are unknown. Each TCR beta cDNA library carried unique molecular identifiers. TCRdb re-called the PCR reads with MiXCR, one entry per CDR3 protein. The profile shows hundreds of thousands of distinct CDR3 sequences, approximately 60% of them singletons. The source material was blood. The receptors shown here come from a girl aged 2 to 10 with multiple sclerosis.

The chain recombines TRBV6-2 or TRBV6-3 with TRBJ2-3, with 9 bases lining up with TRBD2. Germline V gives CDR1 MNHEY, CDR2 SVGEGT. The trim removed 5 bases at V and 4 bases at J, leaving 16 bases unmatched. There are 18 residues in the CDR3. This CDR3 reads CASSPPDEAGGPSDTQYF. The CDR3 bases are TGTGCCAGCAGTCCCCCTGACGAGGCGGGAGGGCCCTCAGATACGCAGTATTTT.

The chain employs TRBV6-1 and TRBJ2-7, with D perhaps matching TRBD1 (5 bases). This CDR3 comprises 14 residues. Germline CDR1 reads MNHNS; CDR2 reads SASEGT. V lost 1 base and J 3 bases, leaving 10 bases between the germline ends. Written as DNA, the CDR3 is TGTGCCAGCAGTGAAGTCACAGACAGCTACGAGCAGTACTTC. Encoded protein: CASSEVTDSYEQYF.

This clonotype was counted a few times. CDR3 region: CSARDGGRGNEQFF. In DNA form, the CDR3 reads TGCAGTGCTAGAGATGGGGGCAGGGGCAATGAGCAGTTCTTC. The chain links TRBV20-1 to TRBJ2-1; a weak D match, TRBD1 (6 bases). The CDR3 covers 14 residues. The germline V and J ends were trimmed by 0 bases and 6 bases, with 12 bases remaining between them. Germline V gene lookup returns CDR1 DFQATT and CDR2 SNEGSKA (reference sequence).

This sequence joins TRBV6-1 and TRBJ2-7; D might be TRBD2 (5 bases). With the DNA end fitting TRBJ2-5 better, the J assignment may be wrong. The CDR3 totals 21 residues. Germline CDR1 is MNHNS and CDR2 is SASEGT. CDR3 residues: CASSQTLSGQSSLPTRETQYF. DNA of the CDR3: TGTGCCAGCAGCCAAACATTGAGTGGGCAGTCCTCCCTTCCAACTAGAGAGACCCAGTACTTC.

V and J are TRBV7-2 and TRBJ2-3, with D maybe TRBD2 (5 bases). Trimming pared 6 bases from V and 4 bases from J, leaving 8 bases between. CDR1 and CDR2 (germline): SGHTA, FQGNSA. The CDR3 covers 12 residues. In DNA, the CDR3 is TGTGCCAGCAGACTAGTCGCAGATACGCAGTATTTT. Its translation: CASRLVADTQYF.

V is TRBV20-1 and J is TRBJ2-1, with D tentatively TRBD1 (6 bases). The CDR3 has 14 residues. V was clipped by 3 bases and J by 6 bases, with 15 bases between them. Germline assignment: CDR1 DFQATT and CDR2 SNEGSKA (reference sequence). As DNA, the CDR3 is TGCAGTGCTAGTCTGTCCTCAGGGGTCAATGAGCAGTTCTTC. It translates to CSASLSSGVNEQFF.

The chain links TRBV12-3 or TRBV12-4 to TRBJ1-5; 10 positions agree with TRBD1. V was pared by 6 bases and J by 5 bases, with 4 bases of the junction left unmatched. This CDR3 is built from 14 residues. In DNA, the CDR3 is TGTGCCAGCAGAGACGGACAGGGGGATCAGCCCCAGCATTTT. Translating gives CASRDGQGDQPQHF.

J is TRBJ2-5 and V is TRBV3-1; TRBD2 matches 12 bases. The CDR3 is 19 residues long. V lost 4 bases, J lost 5 bases, and 17 bases stayed unmatched. Germline V gives CDR1 LGHDT, CDR2 YNNKEL (reference sequence). Here the CDR3 DNA reads TGTGCCAGCAGCCCCCATTTACTAGCGGGAGGCCTGGATACTGAGACCCAGTACTTC. This sequence encodes CASSPHLLAGGLDTETQYF.